This note documents a single TCR beta chain sequence. Its antigen remains unidentified. TCRdb keeps only in-frame clones here, not all; method: immunoSEQ multiplex PCR. The sample includes about 160,000 clones, about 89% of them seen just once. These data belong to a study of T cell responses to AZD1222 COVID-19 vaccine. On the study more broadly: Second-dose intervals of approximately 4 or approximately 12 weeks were pooled. Study-level results: Increased Spike-specific TCR breadth and depth were observed after two AZD1222 doses. Regions left unmutated in variants are reportedly the target of nearly half of spike-specific TCRs.

CDR1 and CDR2 (germline): SGHTA, FQGNSA. The V and J ends lost 4 bases and 0 bases respectively, with 10 bases between them. The CDR3 has 15 residues. The chain couples TRBV7-2 to TRBJ1-5; D gene uncertain. The TCR was taken from an adult in good health. Sequenced here: peripheral blood, sampled on day 0 of AZD1222 vaccination. CDR3 coding DNA: TGTGCCAGCAGCTCGGAACATCTTAGCAATCAGCCCCAGCATTTT. The encoded protein is CASSSEHLSNQPQHF.